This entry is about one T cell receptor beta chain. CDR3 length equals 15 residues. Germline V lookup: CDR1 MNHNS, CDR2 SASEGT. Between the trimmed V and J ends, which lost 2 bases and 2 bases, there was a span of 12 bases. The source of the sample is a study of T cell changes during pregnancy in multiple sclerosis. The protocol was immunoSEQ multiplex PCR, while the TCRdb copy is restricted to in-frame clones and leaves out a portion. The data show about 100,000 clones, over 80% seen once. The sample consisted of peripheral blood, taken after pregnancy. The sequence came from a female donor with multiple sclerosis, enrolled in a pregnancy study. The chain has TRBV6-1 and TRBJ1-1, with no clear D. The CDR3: CASSELSLPNTEAFF. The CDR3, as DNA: TGTGCCAGCAGTGAACTAAGTCTACCCAACACTGAAGCTTTCTTT.